Listed below are T cell receptor beta chains from one sample, sequenced in a study of blood T cell repertoires in COVID-19. Repertoires were generated with immunoSEQ multiplex PCR, while TCRdb's copy carries only in-frame clones and drops some. The sample includes under 85,000 clones, about 89% of them seen just once. The sequenced material came from peripheral blood. All receptors derive from a man aged 65 to 85 with active or convalescent COVID-19. Each CDR3 is given with its conserved first and last residue. A D gene is named only where the DNA matches it firmly. Where a row states a size, it is once, few, many or the class of an expanded clone; other rows omit it.

V: TRBV30
J: TRBJ2-7
size: NA
D: NA
CDR3: CAWSGGHEQYF
DNA: TGTGCCTGGAGTGGAGGCCACGAGCAGTACTTC

V: TRBV28
J: TRBJ2-3
size: NA
D: TRBD1
CDR3: CASSPTGGSDTQYF
DNA: TGTGCCAGCAGTCCCACAGGGGGCTCAGATACGCAGTATTTT

V: TRBV11-2
J: TRBJ2-2
size: NA
D: TRBD1
CDR3: CASSLRDREYGELFF
DNA: TGTGCCAGCAGCTTACGGGACAGGGAATATGGGGAGCTGTTTTTT

V: TRBV15
J: TRBJ1-5
size: NA
D: NA
CDR3: CATSRAGTPDQSQHF
DNA: TGTGCCACCAGCAGGGCCGGGACACCAGATCAGTCCCAGCATTTT

V: TRBV19
J: TRBJ1-1
size: NA
D: TRBD1
CDR3: CASSSTGTGKAFF
DNA: TGTGCCAGTAGTTCTACCGGGACAGGGAAAGCTTTCTTT

V: TRBV14
J: TRBJ2-1
size: NA
D: TRBD1
CDR3: CASSPTAGTGPSYNEQFF
DNA: TGTGCCAGCAGCCCAACCGCGGGGACAGGGCCCTCCTACAATGAGCAGTTCTTC

V: TRBV19
J: TRBJ1-4
size: few
D: TRBD1
CDR3: CASSKDRIQEKLFF
DNA: TGTGCCAGTAGTAAGGACAGGATTCAGGAAAAACTGTTTTTT

V: TRBV7-2
J: TRBJ1-5
size: once
D: NA
CDR3: CASSLGGLNGEPQHF
DNA: TGTGCCAGCAGCTTAGGGGGACTCAACGGGGAGCCCCAGCATTTT

V: TRBV7-2
J: TRBJ1-5
size: NA
D: NA
CDR3: CASSLFGGAGNQPQHF
DNA: TGTGCCAGCAGCTTATTTGGGGGCGCTGGCAATCAGCCCCAGCATTTT

V: TRBV7-2
J: TRBJ2-5
size: once
D: NA
CDR3: CASSLVVQETQYF
DNA: TGTGCCAGCAGCTTAGTCGTTCAAGAGACCCAGTACTTC

V: TRBV7-2
J: TRBJ1-1
size: NA
D: NA
CDR3: CASSLTPDTEAFF
DNA: TGTGCCAGCAGCTTAACACCCGACACTGAAGCTTTCTTT

V: TRBV11-3
J: TRBJ2-1
size: NA
D: NA
CDR3: CASSISGSTYNEQFF
DNA: TGTGCCAGCAGCATTAGCGGTTCAACCTACAATGAGCAGTTCTTC

V: TRBV30
J: TRBJ2-3
size: NA
D: TRBD2
CDR3: CAWNSGPAGTDTQYF
DNA: TGTGCCTGGAATTCGGGCCCAGCGGGGACAGATACGCAGTATTTT

V: TRBV7-3
J: TRBJ2-7
size: NA
D: TRBD1
CDR3: CASSKTGTGVSEQYF
DNA: TGTGCCAGCAGCAAAACCGGGACAGGGGTTTCCGAGCAGTACTTC

V: TRBV4-2
J: TRBJ1-5
size: NA
D: NA
CDR3: CASSQVSLSEGSNQPQHF
DNA: TGTGCCAGCAGCCAAGTCAGTCTAAGCGAGGGTAGCAATCAGCCCCAGCATTTT

V: TRBV29-1
J: TRBJ2-3
size: few
D: TRBD1
CDR3: CSVENLQGAGDTQYF
DNA: TGCAGCGTTGAAAACCTACAGGGGGCCGGGGATACGCAGTATTTT

V: TRBV30
J: TRBJ1-1
size: NA
D: TRBD1
CDR3: CAWSLQGATEAFF
DNA: TGTGCCTGGAGTTTACAGGGGGCCACTGAAGCTTTCTTT

V: TRBV5-4
J: TRBJ2-7
size: NA
D: NA
CDR3: CASSLDPLGLYEQYF
DNA: TGTGCCAGCAGCTTGGACCCACTGGGGCTCTACGAGCAGTACTTC

V: TRBV9
J: TRBJ2-1
size: NA
D: TRBD2
CDR3: CASSPGLADHNEQFF
DNA: TGTGCCAGCAGCCCTGGACTAGCGGACCACAATGAGCAGTTCTTC

V: TRBV5-5
J: TRBJ2-7
size: NA
D: NA
CDR3: CASSTAVYEQYF
DNA: TGTGCCAGCAGCACGGCGGTATACGAGCAGTACTTC

V: TRBV9
J: TRBJ1-6
size: NA
D: NA
CDR3: CASSVGGSWGDNSPLHF
DNA: TGTGCCAGCAGCGTCGGCGGGAGCTGGGGTGATAATTCACCCCTCCACTTT

V: TRBV7-9
J: TRBJ1-1
size: NA
D: NA
CDR3: CASSFSRVKPLNTEAFF
DNA: TGTGCCAGCAGCTTTTCACGGGTAAAACCGCTGAACACTGAAGCTTTCTTT

V: TRBV10-3
J: TRBJ2-1
size: NA
D: TRBD2
CDR3: CAIRGTSGRASYNEQFF
DNA: TGTGCCATCAGAGGGACTAGCGGGAGGGCCTCCTACAATGAGCAGTTCTTC

V: TRBV4-1
J: TRBJ1-3
size: NA
D: NA
CDR3: CASSQDRQGTLSNTIYF
DNA: TGCGCCAGCAGCCAGGATCGTCAGGGAACGTTGAGCAACACCATATATTTT

V: TRBV10-1
J: TRBJ1-1
size: NA
D: NA
CDR3: CASTQGRGGTEAFF
DNA: TGCGCCAGCACCCAAGGTCGGGGGGGCACTGAAGCTTTCTTT

V: TRBV5-4
J: TRBJ2-3
size: NA
D: NA
CDR3: CASSPPPGDTQYF
DNA: TGTGCCAGCAGTCCACCCCCAGGAGATACGCAGTATTTT

V: TRBV19
J: TRBJ2-4
size: NA
D: TRBD2
CDR3: CASSKSGTPRAGGLGNIQYF
DNA: TGTGCCAGTAGTAAGTCCGGGACGCCTCGCGCGGGAGGCTTGGGGAACATTCAGTACTTC

V: TRBV14
J: TRBJ1-3
size: few
D: TRBD1
CDR3: CASSPGTGKGNTIYF
DNA: TGTGCCAGCAGTCCCGGGACAGGGAAAGGAAACACCATATATTTT

V: TRBV4-3
J: TRBJ1-2
size: NA
D: TRBD1
CDR3: CASSQSGTGYGYTF
DNA: TGCGCCAGCAGCCAATCCGGGACAGGGTATGGCTACACCTTC

V: TRBV11-2
J: TRBJ1-6
size: NA
D: TRBD1
CDR3: CASSSTDRSSYNSPLHF
DNA: TGTGCCAGCAGCTCCACGGACAGGAGCTCCTATAATTCACCCCTCCACTTT

V: TRBV28
J: TRBJ1-3
size: NA
D: NA
CDR3: CASRVTGGNTIYF
DNA: TGTGCCAGCAGGGTGACAGGTGGAAACACCATATATTTT

V: TRBV4-2
J: TRBJ2-1
size: once
D: TRBD2
CDR3: CASSQRQAGGPLDEQFF
DNA: TGTGCCAGCAGCCAAAGACAAGCGGGAGGGCCGTTGGATGAGCAGTTCTTC

V: TRBV21-1
J: TRBJ2-7
size: NA
D: NA
CDR3: CARLETYEQYF
DNA: TGTGCCAGACTAGAAACCTACGAGCAGTACTTC

V: TRBV30
J: TRBJ1-1
size: NA
D: NA
CDR3: CAWSRLGAYTEAFF
DNA: TGTGCCTGGAGCCGACTGGGGGCTTACACTGAAGCTTTCTTT

V: TRBV19
J: TRBJ2-5
size: NA
D: TRBD2
CDR3: CASSSTSGTYMETQYF
DNA: TGTGCCAGTAGTTCTACTAGCGGGACGTATATGGAGACCCAGTACTTC

V: TRBV7-3
J: TRBJ1-1
size: NA
D: NA
CDR3: CASSLSPGNTEAFF
DNA: TGTGCCAGCAGCTTAAGCCCAGGAAACACTGAAGCTTTCTTT

V: TRBV10-3
J: TRBJ1-2
size: NA
D: NA
CDR3: CAISQGLVVDYGYTF
DNA: TGTGCCATCAGTCAGGGGTTGGTTGTGGACTATGGCTACACCTTC

V: TRBV4-1
J: TRBJ2-4
size: NA
D: TRBD1
CDR3: CASSQDRDSLNKNIQYF
DNA: TGCGCCAGCAGCCAAGATCGGGACAGCCTGAACAAAAACATTCAGTACTTC

V: TRBV6-2/TRBV6-3
J: TRBJ1-6
size: NA
D: TRBD1
CDR3: CASSVTGGPHEDPHF
DNA: TGTGCCAGCAGTGTGACAGGGGGCCCGCATGAGGATCCCCACTTT

V: TRBV15
J: TRBJ1-1
size: NA
D: TRBD1
CDR3: CATSRGGTGHQGAEAFF
DNA: TGTGCCACCAGCAGAGGTGGGACAGGACACCAGGGCGCTGAAGCTTTCTTT

V: TRBV12-3/TRBV12-4
J: TRBJ2-1
size: NA
D: NA
CDR3: CASSLQRNEQFF
DNA: TGTGCCAGCAGCTTACAGCGAAATGAGCAGTTCTTC

V: TRBV28
J: TRBJ1-5
size: NA
D: NA
CDR3: CASSSDQPQHF
DNA: TGTGCCAGCAGTTCGGATCAGCCCCAGCATTTT

V: TRBV5-5
J: TRBJ2-1
size: NA
D: NA
CDR3: CASSFNPSSYNEQFF
DNA: TGTGCCAGCAGCTTCAACCCGAGCTCCTACAATGAGCAGTTCTTC

V: TRBV18
J: TRBJ1-6
size: NA
D: NA
CDR3: CASSPGGLSPLHF
DNA: TGTGCCAGCTCACCGGGGGGGCTTTCACCCCTCCACTTT

V: TRBV19
J: TRBJ2-5
size: NA
D: TRBD2
CDR3: CASSIGASGGGAQYF
DNA: TGTGCCAGTAGTATCGGGGCTAGCGGTGGAGGGGCCCAGTACTTC

V: TRBV30
J: TRBJ1-1
size: few
D: NA
CDR3: CAWSGRGGYTEAFF
DNA: TGTGCCTGGAGTGGTCGTGGGGGCTACACTGAAGCTTTCTTT

V: TRBV16
J: TRBJ1-5
size: NA
D: NA
CDR3: CASSLGQTNQPQHF
DNA: TGTGCCAGCAGCCTTGGACAGACAAATCAGCCCCAGCATTTT